These 16 T cell receptor beta chains share one sample of origin, sequenced in a study of cytomegalovirus exposure and HLA in healthy donors. PCR amplification relied on 60 Vbeta primers (plus 13 Jbeta primers). The assay was immunoSEQ multiplex PCR, and TCRdb's table has in-frame clones only and misses some. The sample contains about 190,000 clones, approximately 79% of which appear only once. Sequencing used PBMCs. The source is a man aged 40-49 years in good health and CMV-seropositive.

The gene calls are TRBV5-8 and TRBJ2-3; 8 bases align to TRBD2. The CDR3 runs to 15 residues. Trimming at V came to 5 bases and at J to 0 bases, leaving 5 bases not matched to a gene. The germline CDR1 and CDR2 sequences are SGHTS and YDEGEE. CDR3 region: CASRPIAGSTDTQYF. DNA for the CDR3: TGTGCCAGCAGACCTATAGCGGGGAGCACAGATACGCAGTATTTT.

There are a few counts of this clone. This chain connects TRBV27 to TRBJ1-4; D gene ambiguous. Trimming shortened V by 7 bases and J by 6 bases, and 18 bases separated the two germline ends. Germline V gene lookup returns CDR1 MNHEY and CDR2 SMNVEV (reference sequence). The CDR3 totals 15 residues. The CDR3 loop is CASTSGERADEKLFF. In DNA, the CDR3 is TGTGCCAGCACCTCGGGTGAGAGGGCGGATGAAAAACTGTTTTTT.

This clone came up once. CDR3 sequence (DNA): TGTGCCAGCACCGTATGGGGGGAGCGTTATAATTCACCCCTCCACTTT. Residues: CASTVWGERYNSPLHF. This chain connects TRBV27 to TRBJ1-6; D might be TRBD1 (5 bases). This CDR3 is 16 amino acids long. The germline CDR1 and CDR2 sequences are MNHEY and SMNVEV (reference sequence). V was pared by 7 bases and J by 4 bases, with 17 bases between.

This clone was recorded once. One end of the junction is discordant with germline, which a read error may explain. The rearrangement uses TRBV5-1 and TRBJ1-1; 8 bases match TRBD1. The CDR3 has 16 amino acids. The germline V gene encodes CDR1 SGHRS and CDR2 YFSETQ. Here the CDR3 reads CASTLTGASVWTEAFF. For the CDR3, the DNA is TGCGCCAGCACCTTGACAGGGGCAAGTGTATGGACTGAAGCTTTCTTT. Looking up the rest from reference TRBV5-1 and TRBJ1-1 gives the full variable domain: KAGVTQTPRYLIKTRGQQVTLSCSPISGHRSVSWYQQTPGQGLQFLFEYFSETQRNKGNFPGRFSGRQFSNSRSEMNVSTLELGDSALYLCASTLTGASVWTEAFFGQGTRLTVV.

J is TRBJ2-1 and V is TRBV7-9; 10 bases fit TRBD1. J gave up 4 bases and V 3 bases, and 0 bases lay outside the gene matches. The CDR3 sequence is 14 residues long. The germline CDR1 and CDR2 sequences are SEHNR and FQNEAQ (reference sequence). This CDR3 reads CASSLGQGYNEQFF. As DNA, the CDR3 is TGTGCCAGCAGCTTGGGACAGGGGTACAATGAGCAGTTCTTC.

The gene calls are TRBV6-5 and TRBJ1-3; 7 nucleotides agree with TRBD1. In germline, CDR1 is MNHEY, CDR2 SVGAGI. Trimming took 11 bases from V and 1 from J; bases not matched to a gene: 8. The CDR3 length is 14 residues. In DNA, the CDR3 is TGTGCCCCTGCGAGGGGGCCTTCTGGAAACACCATATATTTT. It encodes CAPARGPSGNTIYF.

The chain combines TRBV11-1 with TRBJ1-2, with TRBD1 as a possible D gene (5 bases). The germline CDR1 and CDR2 sequences are SGHAT and FQDESV (reference sequence). This CDR3 region has 13 residues. V dropped 4 bases and J dropped 3 bases, with 9 bases sitting between them. CDR3 sequence: CASSWGLHYGYTF. The CDR3 nucleotides are TGTGCCAGCAGCTGGGGACTACACTATGGCTACACCTTC.

Of note for this clone: At one end, the junction sequence differs from germline, possibly due to a read error. V is TRBV30 and J is TRBJ1-1; TRBD1 agrees at 8 bases. CDR1 GTSNPN and CDR2 SVGIG come from the germline V gene (reference sequence). The CDR3 loop spans 12 amino acids. As DNA, the CDR3 is TGTGCCAGGAGCACAGGGGGGCCTGAAGCTTTCTTT. This translates into CARSTGGPEAFF.

The V gene is TRBV7-9, the J gene TRBJ2-5; 9 bases are a match to TRBD2. V was pared by 0 bases and J by 2 bases, with 4 bases of the junction left unmatched. CDR1 is SEHNR and CDR2 is FQNEAQ in the germline V gene (reference sequence). The CDR3 runs 16 residues. The DNA for the CDR3 is TGTGCCAGCAGCTTAGCTAGCGGGGGCCTACAAGAGACCCAGTACTTC. Translated: CASSLASGGLQETQYF.

The V call is TRBV7-8, the J call TRBJ2-2; D possibly corresponds to TRBD1 (6 bases). CDR3 length: 14 amino acids. Germline V gene data show CDR1 as SGHVS and CDR2 as FQNEAQ. Trimming pared 5 bases from V and 5 bases from J, leaving 12 bases between. CDR3 sequence reads: CASSPGTFTGELFF. In nucleotides, the CDR3 is TGTGCCAGCAGCCCGGGGACATTTACCGGGGAGCTGTTTTTT.

V is TRBV13 and J is TRBJ2-3; possibly TRBD2 for D (5 bases). Germline CDR1 PRHDT, CDR2 FYEKMQ (reference sequence). Between the trimmed V and J ends, which lost 5 bases and 0 bases, there was a span of 9 bases. This CDR3 is built from 14 residues. CDR3 loop: CASSEGRSTDTQYF. The CDR3 DNA follows: TGTGCCAGCAGCGAGGGCCGTAGCACAGATACGCAGTATTTT.

In nucleotides, the CDR3 is TGTGCCGGGAAATCCAGGGGTGGTTACAATGAGCAGTTCTTC. Translating it yields CAGKSRGGYNEQFF. The chain uses TRBV28 and TRBJ2-1; tentative D call: TRBD1 (6 bases). The CDR3 is 14 residues long. CDR1 and CDR2 (germline): MDHEN, SYDVKM. V lost 11 bases, J lost 4 bases, and 18 bases lay in between.

The chain combines TRBV19 with TRBJ2-2; D uncertain. V was trimmed by 3 bases and J by 5 bases, leaving 4 bases between them. The V gene's germline CDR1 is LNHDA and CDR2 SQIVND (reference sequence). The length of the CDR3 is 12 residues. The DNA for the CDR3 is TGTGCCAGTAGTATTCTGACCGGGGAGCTGTTTTTT. Residues: CASSILTGELFF.

The chain carries TRBV2 and TRBJ2-1; 9 bases align to TRBD2. CDR3 size: 15 residues. V dropped 5 bases and J dropped 12; count of bases not matched to a gene: 14. The V gene's germline CDR1 is SNHLY and CDR2 FYNNEI. The CDR3 nucleotides are TGTGCCAGCAGTCCATTGCGGGGGGGCCATTTTAGGCAGTTCTTC. Translating gives CASSPLRGGHFRQFF.

The chain carries TRBV2 and TRBJ2-3, with TRBD1 matching over 7 bases. This CDR3 spans 13 amino acids. Trimming took 10 bases from V and 1 from J; bases not matched to a gene: 5. Per germline, CDR1 SNHLY and CDR2 FYNNEI. In DNA, the CDR3 is TGTGCCATCCCGGGACAGCGCACAGATACGCAGTATTTT. Encoded protein: CAIPGQRTDTQYF.

This clone was detected a few times. The chain employs TRBV6-6 and TRBJ2-2, with 7 bases identical to TRBD2. This CDR3 comprises 15 residues. Germline CDR1 and CDR2: MNHNY and SVGAGI (reference sequence). V shed 6 bases and J 4 bases; nucleotides not matched to a gene: 8. CDR3 coding DNA: TGTGCCAGCAGGGGGCGACGGGAGGTCACCGGGGAGCTGTTTTTT. This translates into CASRGRREVTGELFF.